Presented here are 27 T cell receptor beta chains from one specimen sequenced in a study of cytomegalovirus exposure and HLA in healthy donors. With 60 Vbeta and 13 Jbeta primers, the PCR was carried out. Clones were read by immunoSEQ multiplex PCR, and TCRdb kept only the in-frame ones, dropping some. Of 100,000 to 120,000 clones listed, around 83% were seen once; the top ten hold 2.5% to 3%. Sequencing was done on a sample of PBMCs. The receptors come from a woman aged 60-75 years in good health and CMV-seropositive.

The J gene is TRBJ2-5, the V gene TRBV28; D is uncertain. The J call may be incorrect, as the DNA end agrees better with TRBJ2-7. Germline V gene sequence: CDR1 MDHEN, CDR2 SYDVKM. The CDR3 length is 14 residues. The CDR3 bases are TGTGCCAGCAGTTTACTTGGCTTAGACTACGAGCAGTACTTC. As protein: CASSLLGLDYEQYF.

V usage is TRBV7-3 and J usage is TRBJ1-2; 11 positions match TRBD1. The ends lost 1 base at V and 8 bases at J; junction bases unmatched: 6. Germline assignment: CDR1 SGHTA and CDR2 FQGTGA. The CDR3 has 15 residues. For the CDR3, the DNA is TGTGCCAGCAGCTTAAGCGGACAGGGGGCTGGCGGCTACACCTTC. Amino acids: CASSLSGQGAGGYTF. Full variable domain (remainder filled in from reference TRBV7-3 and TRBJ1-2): GAGVSQTPSNKVTEKGKYVELRCDPISGHTALYWYRQSLGQGPEFLIYFQGTGAADDSGLPNDRFFAVRPEGSVSTLKIQRTERGDSAVYLCASSLSGQGAGGYTFGSGTRLTVV.

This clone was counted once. CDR3 in amino acids: CAISIESTDTQYF. DNA for the CDR3: TGTGCCATCAGTATTGAGTCCACAGATACGCAGTATTTT. The chain is built from TRBV10-3 and TRBJ2-3; D not certain. The germline CDR1 and CDR2 sequences are ENHRY and SYGVKD. V was pared by 5 bases and J by 2 bases, with 8 bases between. This CDR3 is 13 amino acids long.

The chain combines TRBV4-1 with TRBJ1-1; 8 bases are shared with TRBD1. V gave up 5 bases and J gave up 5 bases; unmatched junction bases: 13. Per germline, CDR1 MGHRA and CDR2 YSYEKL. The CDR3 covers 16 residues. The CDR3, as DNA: TGCGCCAGCAGCTTGCCTCGGACAGGGTTAAGTACTGAAGCTTTCTTT. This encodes CASSLPRTGLSTEAFF.

The CDR3 sequence is CATRGRSWYYSDTQYF. CDR3 sequence (DNA): TGTGCCACCAGGGGGCGAAGTTGGTATTATTCAGATACGCAGTATTTT. This chain joins TRBV15 and TRBJ2-3; TRBD1 might be the D (5 bases). The CDR3 loop spans 16 amino acids. Looked up from germline, CDR1 is LNHNV and CDR2 is YYDKDF (reference sequence). V was pared by 6 bases and J by 4 bases, with 20 bases between.

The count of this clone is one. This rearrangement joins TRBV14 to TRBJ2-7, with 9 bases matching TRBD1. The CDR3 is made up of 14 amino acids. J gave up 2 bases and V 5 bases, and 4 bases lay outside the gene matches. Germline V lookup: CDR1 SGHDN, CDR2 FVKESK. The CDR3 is CASSAGTGPYEQYF. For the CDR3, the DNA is TGTGCCAGCAGCGCCGGGACAGGGCCCTACGAGCAGTACTTC.

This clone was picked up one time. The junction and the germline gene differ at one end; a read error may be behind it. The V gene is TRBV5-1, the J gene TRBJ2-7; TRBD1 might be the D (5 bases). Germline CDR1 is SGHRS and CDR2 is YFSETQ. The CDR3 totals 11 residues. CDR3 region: CASQGYYEQHF. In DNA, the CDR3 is TGCGCCAGTCAGGGTTACTACGAGCAGCACTTC.

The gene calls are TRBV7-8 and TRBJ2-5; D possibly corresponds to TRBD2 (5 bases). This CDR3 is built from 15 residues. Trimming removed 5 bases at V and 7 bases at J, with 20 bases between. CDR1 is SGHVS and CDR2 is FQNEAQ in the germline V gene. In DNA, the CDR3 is TGTGCCAGCAGCCGATACCGGGATCCCACGGGGACCCAGTACTTC. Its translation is CASSRYRDPTGTQYF.

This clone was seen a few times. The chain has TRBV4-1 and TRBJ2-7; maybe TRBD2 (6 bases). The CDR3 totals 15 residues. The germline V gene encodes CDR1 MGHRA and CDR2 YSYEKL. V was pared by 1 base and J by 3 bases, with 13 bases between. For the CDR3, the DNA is TGCGCCAGCAGCCAAGCCCGGGTGGGGGGCTACGAGCAGTACTTC. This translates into CASSQARVGGYEQYF.

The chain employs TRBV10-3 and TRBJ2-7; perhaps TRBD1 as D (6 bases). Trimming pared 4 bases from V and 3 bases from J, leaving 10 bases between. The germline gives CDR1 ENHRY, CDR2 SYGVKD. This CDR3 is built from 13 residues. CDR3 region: CAISGTVNYEQYF. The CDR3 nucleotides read TGTGCCATCAGTGGGACAGTCAACTACGAGCAGTACTTC.

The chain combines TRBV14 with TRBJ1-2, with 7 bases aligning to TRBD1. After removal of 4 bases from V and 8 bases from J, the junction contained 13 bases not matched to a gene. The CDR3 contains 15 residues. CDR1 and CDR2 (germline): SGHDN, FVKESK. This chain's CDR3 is CASSRFGGGLGGYTF. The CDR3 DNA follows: TGTGCCAGCAGCCGATTTGGAGGGGGCTTGGGGGGCTACACCTTC.

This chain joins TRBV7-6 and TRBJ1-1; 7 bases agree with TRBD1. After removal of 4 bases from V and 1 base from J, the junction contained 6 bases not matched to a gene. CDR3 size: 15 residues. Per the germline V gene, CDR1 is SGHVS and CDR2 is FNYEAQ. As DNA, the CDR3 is TGTGCCAGCAGCTCACACAGGGGCAAGAACACTGAAGCTTTCTTT. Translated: CASSSHRGKNTEAFF.

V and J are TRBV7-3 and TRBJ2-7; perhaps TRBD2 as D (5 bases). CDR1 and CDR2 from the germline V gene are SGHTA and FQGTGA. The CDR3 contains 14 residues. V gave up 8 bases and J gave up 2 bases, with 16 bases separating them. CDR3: CASGKELAPYEQYF. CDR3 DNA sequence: TGTGCCAGCGGCAAAGAGTTAGCGCCCTACGAGCAGTACTTC.

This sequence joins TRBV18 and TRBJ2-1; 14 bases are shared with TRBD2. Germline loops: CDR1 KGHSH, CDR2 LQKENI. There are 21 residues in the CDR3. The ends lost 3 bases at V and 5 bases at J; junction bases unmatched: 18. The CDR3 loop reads CASSPRLPGLAGVGSDNEQFF. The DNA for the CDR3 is TGTGCCAGCTCACCGAGGCTACCGGGACTAGCGGGAGTTGGGAGCGACAATGAGCAGTTCTTC.

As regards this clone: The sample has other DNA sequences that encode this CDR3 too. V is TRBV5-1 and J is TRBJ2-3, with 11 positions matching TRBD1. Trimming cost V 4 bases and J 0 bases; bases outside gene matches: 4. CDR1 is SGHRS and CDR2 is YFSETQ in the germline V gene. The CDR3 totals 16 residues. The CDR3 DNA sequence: TGCGCCAGCAGCCCGGGACAGGGGGTCAGCACAGATACGCAGTATTTT. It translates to CASSPGQGVSTDTQYF.

The CDR3 nucleotides are TGTGCCAGCAGTTCTAGCAGGAGCGTCGGTACGCAGTATTTT. Protein sequence: CASSSSRSVGTQYF. V and J are TRBV6-4 and TRBJ2-3, with D perhaps matching TRBD2 (5 bases). The CDR3 spans 14 residues. Germline CDR1 and CDR2: MRHNA and SNTAGT. The V and J ends lost 5 bases and 8 bases respectively, with 17 bases between them.

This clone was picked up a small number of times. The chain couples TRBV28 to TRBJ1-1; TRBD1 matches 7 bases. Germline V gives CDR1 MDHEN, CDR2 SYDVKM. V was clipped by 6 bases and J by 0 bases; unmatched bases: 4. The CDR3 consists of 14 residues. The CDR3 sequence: CASRTGWMNTEAFF. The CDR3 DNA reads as TGTGCCAGCAGGACAGGGTGGATGAACACTGAAGCTTTCTTT.

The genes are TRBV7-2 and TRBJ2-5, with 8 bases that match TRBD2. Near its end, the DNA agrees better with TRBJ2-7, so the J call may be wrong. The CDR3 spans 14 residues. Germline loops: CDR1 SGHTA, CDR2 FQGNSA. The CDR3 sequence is CASSSTGGGAEQYF. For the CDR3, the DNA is TGTGCCAGCAGCTCGACGGGAGGGGGTGCCGAGCAGTACTTC.

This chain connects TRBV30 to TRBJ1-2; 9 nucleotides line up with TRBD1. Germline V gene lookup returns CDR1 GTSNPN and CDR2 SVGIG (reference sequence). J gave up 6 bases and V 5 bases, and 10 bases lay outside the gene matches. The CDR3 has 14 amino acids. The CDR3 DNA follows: TGTGCCTGGGAAAGGGACAGGGCCGTGAATGGCTACACCTTC. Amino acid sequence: CAWERDRAVNGYTF.

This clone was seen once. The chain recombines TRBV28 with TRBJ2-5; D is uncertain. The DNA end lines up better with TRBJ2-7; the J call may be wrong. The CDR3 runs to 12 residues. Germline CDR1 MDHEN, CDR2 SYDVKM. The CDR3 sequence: CASSFSDYEQYF. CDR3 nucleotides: TGTGCCAGCAGTTTCTCAGACTACGAGCAGTACTTC.

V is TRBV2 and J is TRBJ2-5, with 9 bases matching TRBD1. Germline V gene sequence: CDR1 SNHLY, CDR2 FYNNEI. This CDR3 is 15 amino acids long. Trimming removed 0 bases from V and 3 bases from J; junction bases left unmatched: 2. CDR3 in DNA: TGTGCCAGCAGTGAAGCAGGACAGGGGAAAGAGACCCAGTACTTC. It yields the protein CASSEAGQGKETQYF.

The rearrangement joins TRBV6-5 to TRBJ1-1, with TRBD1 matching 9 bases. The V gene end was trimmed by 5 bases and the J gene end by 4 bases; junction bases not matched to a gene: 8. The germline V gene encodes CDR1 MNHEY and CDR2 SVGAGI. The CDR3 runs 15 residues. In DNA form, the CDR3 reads TGTGCCAGCAGTCCAAGGACAGGGGTGAGCACTGAAGCTTTCTTT. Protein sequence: CASSPRTGVSTEAFF.

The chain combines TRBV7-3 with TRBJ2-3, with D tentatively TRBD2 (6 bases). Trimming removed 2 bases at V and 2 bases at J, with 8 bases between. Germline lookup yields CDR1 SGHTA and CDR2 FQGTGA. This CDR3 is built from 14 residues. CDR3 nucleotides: TGTGCCAGCAGCTTAGCGGGGAACACAGATACGCAGTATTTT. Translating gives CASSLAGNTDTQYF.

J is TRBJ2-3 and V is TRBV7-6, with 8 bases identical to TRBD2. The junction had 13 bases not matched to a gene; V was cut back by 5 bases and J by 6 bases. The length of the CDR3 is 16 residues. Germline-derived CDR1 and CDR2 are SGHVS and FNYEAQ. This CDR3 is CASSVSGSGREDTQYF. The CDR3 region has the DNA TGTGCCAGCAGCGTCAGCGGGAGTGGTAGAGAGGATACGCAGTATTTT.

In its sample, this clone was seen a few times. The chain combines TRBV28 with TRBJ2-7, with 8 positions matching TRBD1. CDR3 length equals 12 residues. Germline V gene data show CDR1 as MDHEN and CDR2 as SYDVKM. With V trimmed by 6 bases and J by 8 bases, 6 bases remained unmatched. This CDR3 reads CASSRTGLKQYF. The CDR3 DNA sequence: TGTGCCAGCAGCAGGACAGGGTTGAAGCAGTACTTC.

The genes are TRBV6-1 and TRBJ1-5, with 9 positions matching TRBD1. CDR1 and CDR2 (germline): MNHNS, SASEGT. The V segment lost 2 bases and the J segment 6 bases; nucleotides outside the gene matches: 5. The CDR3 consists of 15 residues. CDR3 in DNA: TGTGCCAGCAGTGAACCCCGGGACAGGGTTCAGCCCCAGCATTTT. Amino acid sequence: CASSEPRDRVQPQHF.

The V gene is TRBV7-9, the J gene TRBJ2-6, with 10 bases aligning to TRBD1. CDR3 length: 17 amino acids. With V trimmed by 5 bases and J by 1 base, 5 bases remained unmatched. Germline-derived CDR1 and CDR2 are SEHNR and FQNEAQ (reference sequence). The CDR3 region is CASSTGTGASGANVLTF. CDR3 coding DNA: TGTGCCAGCAGCACCGGGACAGGGGCGTCTGGGGCCAACGTCCTGACTTTC.